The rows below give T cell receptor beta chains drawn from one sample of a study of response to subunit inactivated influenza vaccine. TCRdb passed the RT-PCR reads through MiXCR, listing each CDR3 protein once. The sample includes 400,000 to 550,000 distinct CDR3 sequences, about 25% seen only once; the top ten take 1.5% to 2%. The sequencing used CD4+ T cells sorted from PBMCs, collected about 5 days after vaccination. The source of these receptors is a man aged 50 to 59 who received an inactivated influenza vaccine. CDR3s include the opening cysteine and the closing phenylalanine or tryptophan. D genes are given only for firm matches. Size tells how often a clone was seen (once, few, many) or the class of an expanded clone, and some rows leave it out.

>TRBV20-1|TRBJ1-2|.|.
CSARDGQGIGYTF
TGCAGTGCTAGAGATGGTCAAGGGATTGGCTACACCTTC
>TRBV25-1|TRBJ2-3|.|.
CASSEFRTADTQYF
TGTGCCAGCAGTGAATTTAGGACGGCAGATACGCAGTATTTT
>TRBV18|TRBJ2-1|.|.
CASSPPGGMSSYNEQFF
TGTGCCAGCTCACCACCGGGCGGGATGAGCTCCTACAATGAGCAGTTCTTC
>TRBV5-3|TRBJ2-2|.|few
CATRRDSGEVIGELFF
TGTGCCACCCGGCGTGATTCTGGGGAAGTGATCGGGGAGCTGTTTTTT
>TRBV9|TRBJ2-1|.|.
CASSVASAGQNEQFF
TGTGCCAGCAGCGTAGCTTCGGCAGGGCAAAATGAGCAGTTCTTC
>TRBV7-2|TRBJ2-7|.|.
CASSRAGLTYEQYF
TGTGCCAGCAGCCGAGCGGGCCTTACCTACGAGCAGTACTTC
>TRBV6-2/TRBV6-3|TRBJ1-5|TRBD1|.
CASIPGQGNQPQHF
TGTGCCAGCATTCCGGGACAGGGGAACCAGCCCCAGCATTTT
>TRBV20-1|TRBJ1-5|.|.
CSAPQRGGGNQPQHF
TGCAGTGCGCCTCAAAGAGGGGGAGGCAATCAGCCCCAGCATTTT
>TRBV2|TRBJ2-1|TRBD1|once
CASSHPGQGDDEQFF
TGTGCCAGCAGTCATCCGGGACAGGGGGACGATGAGCAGTTCTTC
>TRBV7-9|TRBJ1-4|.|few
CASSLALEGYEKLFF
TGTGCCAGCAGCTTAGCCCTTGAAGGGTATGAAAAACTGTTTTTT
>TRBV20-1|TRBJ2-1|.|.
CSARGNLNSYNEQFF
TGCAGTGCTAGAGGGAACCTGAACTCCTACAATGAGCAGTTCTTC
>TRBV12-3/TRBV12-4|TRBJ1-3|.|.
CASGLRDTGNTIYF
TGTGCCAGCGGATTGCGGGACACTGGAAACACCATATATTTT
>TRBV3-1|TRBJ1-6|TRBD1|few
CASSRLQGAKGSPLHF
TGTGCCAGCAGCCGACTACAGGGGGCGAAGGGTTCACCCCTCCACTTT
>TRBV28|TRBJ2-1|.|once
CASSPTGGRRNEQFF
TGTGCCAGCAGTCCGACAGGCGGGCGCCGGAATGAGCAGTTCTTC
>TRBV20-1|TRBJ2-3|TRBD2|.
CSARGLVRADTQYF
TGCAGTGCCCGCGGACTAGTTCGGGCAGATACGCAGTATTTT
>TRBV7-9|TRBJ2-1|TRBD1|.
CASSRRGTGPYNEQFF
TGTGCCAGCAGCCGTCGAGGGACAGGGCCCTACAATGAGCAGTTCTTC
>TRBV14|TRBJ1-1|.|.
CASSQDFGTLNTEAFF
TGTGCCAGCAGCCAAGATTTCGGGACCTTGAACACTGAAGCTTTCTTT
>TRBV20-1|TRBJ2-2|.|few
CSVHNSARELFF
TGCAGTGTTCATAATAGCGCCAGGGAGCTGTTTTTT